This T cell receptor beta chain was profiled in a study of Ad26.COV2.S vaccination and SARS-CoV-2 variants. This clone showed up just once. The table came from immunoSEQ multiplex PCR; TCRdb's copy has only in-frame clones and leaves some out. The sample comprises some 350,000 clones, 85% to 90% of which are singletons, and over 5% rests with the top ten. This sample's treatment: about 20 received Ad26.COV2.S at low or high dose, single or two shots; about 5 received placebo; per-sample allocation not given. Sampling was performed 63 days after the first vaccine or placebo injection. The germline V gene has CDR1 SGHRS and CDR2 YFSETQ. CDR3 length equals 15 residues. With V trimmed by 0 bases and J by 4 bases, 5 bases remained unmatched.

The specimen was peripheral blood, collected in a trial of Ad26.COV2.S vaccine versus placebo. The chain is built from TRBV5-1 and TRBJ1-2; 8 bases line up with TRBD1. The TCR comes from a person between 18 and 60 years old who received the Ad26.COV2.S COVID-19 vaccine or a placebo. CDR3 in amino acids: CASSLDTDRGYGYTF. The CDR3 nucleotides read TGCGCCAGCAGCTTGGATACTGACAGGGGCTATGGCTACACCTTC.